The next 10 T cell receptor beta chains were all read from a single sample in a study of cytomegalovirus exposure and HLA in healthy donors. Amplification used 60 Vbeta primers and 13 Jbeta primers. The protocol was immunoSEQ multiplex PCR, while the TCRdb copy is restricted to in-frame clones and leaves out a portion. The sample carries more than 90,000 clones, about 80% recorded once. The sample comprised PBMCs. Receptor source: a man under 40 in good health and CMV-seronegative.

This rearrangement joins TRBV6-4 to TRBJ1-5; the D is unclear. V lost 0 bases and J 4 bases, leaving 13 bases between the germline ends. CDR3 size: 16 residues. Germline CDR1 and CDR2: MRHNA and SNTAGT. In DNA form, the CDR3 reads TGTGCCAGCAGTGACTCTAAGGGAGGGAAAAATCAGCCCCAGCATTTT. Translated: CASSDSKGGKNQPQHF.

The V call is TRBV19, the J call TRBJ1-2, with D perhaps TRBD1 (5 bases). The V end was cut by 6 bases, the J end by 0 bases, with 11 bases between. CDR1 and CDR2 from the germline V gene are LNHDA and SQIVND (reference sequence). This CDR3 contains 14 residues. The CDR3 coding sequence is TGTGCCAGTAGACGACAGCAAGCTAACTATGGCTACACCTTC. Amino acids: CASRRQQANYGYTF.

The J gene is TRBJ2-1, the V gene TRBV5-1, with D possibly matching TRBD2 (6 bases). The germline CDR1 and CDR2 sequences are SGHRS and YFSETQ. V dropped 5 bases and J dropped 3 bases, with 15 bases sitting between them. This CDR3 region has 15 residues. For the CDR3, the DNA is TGCGCCAGCAGGATGTCGGGAGCCGGCTACAATGAGCAGTTCTTC. Residues: CASRMSGAGYNEQFF.

V is TRBV2 and J is TRBJ2-1; the D gene is possibly TRBD2 (5 bases). The CDR3 sequence is 15 residues long. The germline CDR1 and CDR2 sequences are SNHLY and FYNNEI. V was clipped by 6 bases and J by 0 bases, with 12 bases between them. DNA of the CDR3: TGTGCCAGCAGCCTAGAAGGGAGCTCCTACAATGAGCAGTTCTTC. Amino acid sequence: CASSLEGSSYNEQFF.

This chain uses TRBV5-4 with TRBJ2-5, with a possible D match to TRBD2 (6 bases). Germline V gives CDR1 SGHNT, CDR2 YYREEE (reference sequence). Trimming shortened V by 0 bases and J by 1 base, and 10 bases separated the two germline ends. This CDR3 has 15 amino acids. CDR3 sequence: CASSLEGGIQETQYF. CDR3 nucleotides: TGTGCCAGCAGCTTGGAAGGCGGGATCCAAGAGACCCAGTACTTC.

This clone occurred once. The chain has TRBV5-1 and TRBJ1-4, with 7 nucleotides matching TRBD1. The CDR3 runs 16 residues. CDR1 and CDR2 from the germline V gene are SGHRS and YFSETQ. Losses at the gene ends were 3 bases for V and 7 bases for J; bases not matched to a gene: 12. CDR3 residues: CASSSEIRDSGEKLFF. CDR3 coding DNA: TGCGCCAGCAGCTCGGAAATCCGGGACAGCGGTGAAAAACTGTTTTTT.

The table lists this clone with a count of one. V usage is TRBV6-1 and J usage is TRBJ1-6; D gene unclear. The CDR3 covers 13 residues. Germline CDR1 is MNHNS and CDR2 is SASEGT. Trimming shortened V by 3 bases and J by 9 bases, and 9 bases separated the two germline ends. CDR3 in amino acids: CASSESFLSPLHF. As DNA, the CDR3 is TGTGCCAGCAGTGAGTCTTTTCTTTCACCCCTCCACTTT.

The chain employs TRBV7-2 and TRBJ1-2, with D possibly TRBD1 on 6 matching bases. The CDR3 consists of 15 residues. Trimming took off 2 bases at V and 5 bases at J, with 15 bases between the two ends. Germline CDR1 reads SGHTA; CDR2 reads FQGNSA. CDR3 protein: CASSLSTGLSYGYTF. The DNA of the CDR3 is TGTGCCAGCAGCTTATCAACAGGGCTGAGTTATGGCTACACCTTC.

V usage is TRBV9 and J usage is TRBJ2-3; 12 positions agree with TRBD2. Germline CDR1 SGDLS, CDR2 YYNGEE. The CDR3 is 17 amino acids. The V gene end was trimmed by 1 base and the J gene end by 6 bases; junction bases not matched to a gene: 9. This CDR3 reads CASSVRALAGGGDTQYF. Written as DNA, the CDR3 is TGTGCCAGCAGCGTAAGGGCTCTAGCGGGAGGGGGCGATACGCAGTATTTT. Together with reference TRBV9 and TRBJ2-3, the CDR3 gives the full variable domain: DSGVTQTPKHLITATGQRVTLRCSPRSGDLSVYWYQQSLDQGLQFLIQYYNGEERAKGNILERFSAQQFPDLHSELNLSSLELGDSALYFCASSVRALAGGGDTQYFGPGTRLTVL.

This CDR3 reads CASSLRLAYNEQFF. In DNA, the CDR3 is TGTGCCAGCAGTTTAAGGCTAGCGTACAATGAGCAGTTCTTC. The chain employs TRBV27 and TRBJ2-1, with D maybe TRBD2 (6 bases). The CDR3 totals 14 residues. Germline CDR1 reads MNHEY; CDR2 reads SMNVEV (reference sequence). V was shortened by 2 bases and J by 4 bases, with 9 bases between the two germline ends.